This T cell receptor beta chain was observed in a study of cytomegalovirus exposure and HLA in healthy donors. PCR used 60 Vbeta primers and 13 Jbeta primers. The protocol was immunoSEQ multiplex PCR, while the TCRdb copy is restricted to in-frame clones and leaves out a portion. The sample carries 150,000 or so clones, around 67% recorded once. Study outcomes and limitations: Later work found most CMV-associated TCR beta chains apparently HLA-restricted.

The sample holds a few counts of this clone. Its matching antigen is unknown. The J segment lost 1 base and the V segment lost 10 bases, leaving 6 bases of the junction unmatched. Germline V gene data show CDR1 as WNHNN and CDR2 as SYGVQD (reference sequence). This CDR3 spans 14 amino acids. Sequencing used PBMCs. V and J are TRBV10-1 and TRBJ2-5; TRBD1 aligns across 10 bases. The receptor was isolated from a woman aged 18-29 years in good health and CMV-seronegative. The DNA of the CDR3 is TGCGCCACAAACCGGGACAGGGGCCAAGAGACCCAGTACTTC. This gives the protein CATNRDRGQETQYF.